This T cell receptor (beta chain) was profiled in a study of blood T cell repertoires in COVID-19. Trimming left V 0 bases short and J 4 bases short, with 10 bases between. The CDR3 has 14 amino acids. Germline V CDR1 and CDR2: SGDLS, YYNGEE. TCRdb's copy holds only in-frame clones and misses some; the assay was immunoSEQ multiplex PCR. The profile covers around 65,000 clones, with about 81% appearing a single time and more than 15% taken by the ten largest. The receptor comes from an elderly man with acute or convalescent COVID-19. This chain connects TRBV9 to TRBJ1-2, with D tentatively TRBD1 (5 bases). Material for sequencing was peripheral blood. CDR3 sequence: CASSVGEGPYGYTF. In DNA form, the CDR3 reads TGTGCCAGCAGCGTAGGGGAGGGGCCCTATGGCTACACCTTC. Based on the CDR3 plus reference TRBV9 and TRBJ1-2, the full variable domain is DSGVTQTPKHLITATGQRVTLRCSPRSGDLSVYWYQQSLDQGLQFLIQYYNGEERAKGNILERFSAQQFPDLHSELNLSSLELGDSALYFCASSVGEGPYGYTFGSGTRLTVV.